Following are 22 T cell receptor beta chains from one sample sequenced in a study of blood T cell repertoires in COVID-19. Generated by immunoSEQ multiplex PCR, the TCRdb table keeps only in-frame clones and is missing some. Among approximately 43,000 clones listed, 81% were seen once. Sequencing used peripheral blood. Every receptor here comes from a man between 35 and 55 years old with active or convalescent COVID-19.

This clone appeared a single time. CDR3 DNA sequence: TGTGCCAGTAGTGGTCGCGATTGGTGGGAGCTGTTTTTT. This encodes CASSGRDWWELFF. This chain uses TRBV19 with TRBJ2-2, with D hard to call. Germline-derived CDR1 and CDR2 are LNHDA and SQIVND (reference sequence). The CDR3 consists of 13 residues. V was shortened by 5 bases and J by 9 bases, with 13 bases between the two germline ends.

The chain employs TRBV4-3 and TRBJ2-3, with D perhaps TRBD2 (5 bases). Germline CDR1 reads LGHNA; CDR2 reads YSLEER. CDR3 length: 15 residues. V was clipped by 2 bases and J by 4 bases, with 13 bases between them. CDR3 residues: CASSQSPAGADTQYF. DNA of the CDR3: TGCGCCAGCAGCCAATCCCCCGCCGGGGCAGATACGCAGTATTTT.

This sequence joins TRBV3-1 (or the pseudogene TRBV3-2) and TRBJ2-7; D gene ambiguous. Germline CDR1 and CDR2: LGHDT and YNNKEL (reference sequence). Trimming removed 4 bases at V and 5 bases at J, with 9 bases between. The length of the CDR3 is 12 residues. The CDR3 DNA reads as TGTGCCAGCAGCCTTTTTGGCCACGAGCAGTACTTC. This codes for CASSLFGHEQYF.

Only one count was recorded for this clone. The rearrangement uses TRBV7-6 and TRBJ1-3, with TRBD1 matching 8 bases. The V gene end was trimmed by 1 base and the J gene end by 3 bases; junction bases not matched to a gene: 2. This CDR3 is built from 15 residues. Germline-derived CDR1 and CDR2 are SGHVS and FNYEAQ. The CDR3 DNA reads TGTGCCAGCAGCTTAGAGGACAGGGATGGAAACACCATATATTTT. This translates into CASSLEDRDGNTIYF.

The rearrangement links TRBV6-6 to TRBJ1-6; no definite D call. The CDR3 extends over 13 amino acids. Between the trimmed V and J ends, which lost 4 bases and 10 bases, there was a span of 11 bases. Germline-derived CDR1 and CDR2 are MNHNY and SVGAGI (reference sequence). CDR3 residues: CASSSGVRSPLHF. CDR3 DNA sequence: TGTGCCAGCAGTTCCGGAGTCCGGTCACCCCTCCACTTT.

The chain uses TRBV20-1 and TRBJ2-7, with D possibly TRBD2 on 6 matching bases. Germline V lookup: CDR1 DFQATT, CDR2 SNEGSKA (reference sequence). The CDR3 contains 15 residues. V lost 3 bases, J lost 5 bases, and 20 bases lay in between. CDR3 region: CSASNRLEVNHEQYF. CDR3 sequence (DNA): TGCAGTGCTAGTAACCGACTAGAAGTGAACCACGAGCAGTACTTC.

The genes are TRBV18 and TRBJ1-4; unclear D gene. The CDR3 is made up of 15 amino acids. V gave up 3 bases and J gave up 3 bases, with 11 bases separating them. CDR1 is KGHSH, CDR2 LQKENI, per germline. CDR3 coding DNA: TGTGCCAGCTCACCTTCGGAGAAGGCTAATGAAAAACTGTTTTTT. Protein: CASSPSEKANEKLFF.

J is TRBJ1-1 and V is TRBV19; TRBD1 might be the D (6 bases). The CDR3 is made up of 14 amino acids. The V gene's germline CDR1 is LNHDA and CDR2 SQIVND (reference sequence). V gave up 6 bases and J gave up 0 bases, with 11 bases separating them. The CDR3 reads CASRGTRMNTEAFF. CDR3 nucleotide sequence: TGTGCCAGTAGGGGGACACGAATGAACACTGAAGCTTTCTTT.

The V and J genes are TRBV28 and TRBJ1-6; D unresolved. CDR1 and CDR2 from the germline V gene are MDHEN and SYDVKM. Trimming took 6 bases from V and 1 from J, leaving 10 bases between them. This CDR3 has 15 residues. CDR3 sequence: CASRGRPSYNSPLHF. The DNA for the CDR3 is TGTGCCAGCAGAGGGAGGCCTTCCTATAATTCACCCCTCCACTTT. The complete variable domain, with remaining parts taken from reference TRBV28 and TRBJ1-6, reads DVKVTQSSRYLVKRTGEKVFLECVQDMDHENMFWYRQDPGLGLRLIYFSYDVKMKEKGDIPEGYSVSREKKERFSLILESASTNQTSMYLCASRGRPSYNSPLHFGNGTRLTVT.

V and J are TRBV28 and TRBJ2-2; 8 bases are shared with TRBD1. The V gene end was trimmed by 6 bases and the J gene end by 8 bases; junction bases not matched to a gene: 8. CDR3 length equals 14 residues. CDR1 is MDHEN, CDR2 SYDVKM, per germline. The CDR3 loop is CASSPPGGVGELFF. The DNA of the CDR3 is TGTGCCAGCAGCCCCCCAGGGGGCGTGGGGGAGCTGTTTTTT. The whole variable domain, remainder taken from reference TRBV28 and TRBJ2-2, is DVKVTQSSRYLVKRTGEKVFLECVQDMDHENMFWYRQDPGLGLRLIYFSYDVKMKEKGDIPEGYSVSREKKERFSLILESASTNQTSMYLCASSPPGGVGELFFGEGSRLTVL.

The chain couples TRBV7-9 to TRBJ1-6, with 8 positions matching TRBD1. Germline-derived CDR1 and CDR2 are SEHNR and FQNEAQ (reference sequence). CDR3 length: 13 amino acids. Trimming removed 8 bases from V and 9 bases from J; junction bases left unmatched: 6. DNA for the CDR3: TGTGCCAGCGGCGGACAGGGAGGTTCACCCCTCCACTTT. Residues: CASGGQGGSPLHF.

This clone was seen more than once but under ten times. V and J are TRBV5-4 and TRBJ2-2, with 7 bases that match TRBD1. V was clipped by 0 bases and J by 5 bases; unmatched bases: 7. This CDR3 is 16 amino acids long. Germline-derived CDR1 and CDR2 are SGHNT and YYREEE (reference sequence). The CDR3: CASSLEGTDLTGELFF. CDR3 DNA sequence: TGTGCCAGCAGCTTGGAAGGGACAGATCTTACCGGGGAGCTGTTTTTT.

V usage is TRBV19 and J usage is TRBJ2-3; 7 bases fit TRBD2. V dropped 6 bases and J dropped 5; count of bases not matched to a gene: 14. The CDR3 has 16 residues. CDR1 is LNHDA and CDR2 is SQIVND in the germline V gene (reference sequence). CDR3 in DNA: TGTGCCAGTAGCTACGCAGAAGGGAGGGGTGGAGATACGCAGTATTTT. It specifies CASSYAEGRGGDTQYF.

This clone has only a few counts. V usage is TRBV6-6 and J usage is TRBJ2-3, with 8 positions matching TRBD1. CDR1 MNHNY and CDR2 SVGAGI come from the germline V gene (reference sequence). J gave up 1 base and V 1 base, and 4 bases lay outside the gene matches. The CDR3 is 16 amino acids. CDR3 loop: CASSYFQGAGTDTQYF. The CDR3 DNA follows: TGTGCCAGCAGTTACTTTCAGGGGGCCGGCACAGATACGCAGTATTTT.

The V gene is TRBV5-1, the J gene TRBJ2-2; possibly TRBD1 for D (5 bases). CDR1 and CDR2 from the germline V gene are SGHRS and YFSETQ. V was trimmed by 4 bases and J by 2 bases, leaving 18 bases between them. The CDR3 runs to 17 residues. CDR3 loop: CASSPLVLQGNTGELFF. The CDR3 coding sequence is TGCGCCAGCAGCCCGCTCGTGTTGCAGGGCAACACCGGGGAGCTGTTTTTT. The whole variable domain, filled in from reference TRBV5-1 and TRBJ2-2, reads KAGVTQTPRYLIKTRGQQVTLSCSPISGHRSVSWYQQTPGQGLQFLFEYFSETQRNKGNFPGRFSGRQFSNSRSEMNVSTLELGDSALYLCASSPLVLQGNTGELFFGEGSRLTVL.

This clone is labeled medium-sized. The rearrangement joins TRBV3-1 (or the pseudogene TRBV3-2) to TRBJ2-7; 9 nucleotides match TRBD2. The CDR3 totals 14 residues. Germline V gives CDR1 LGHDT, CDR2 YNNKEL (reference sequence). V was clipped by 5 bases and J by 7 bases; unmatched bases: 9. The CDR3 loop is CASSAAGGPREQYF. The CDR3 DNA sequence: TGTGCCAGCAGCGCCGCGGGAGGGCCGCGAGAGCAGTACTTC.

J is TRBJ1-1 and V is TRBV5-8; 7 bases match TRBD1. CDR1 and CDR2 from the germline V gene are SGHTS and YDEGEE. The CDR3 is 16 residues long. V shed 0 bases, J shed 1 base, and the junction held 6 bases outside the gene matches. DNA for the CDR3: TGTGCCAGCAGCTTGGGAGGTACAGGGGCGAACACTGAAGCTTTCTTT. It specifies CASSLGGTGANTEAFF.

The chain uses TRBV11-2 and TRBJ2-2, with a weak D call TRBD1 (5 bases). V was shortened by 8 bases and J by 1 base, with 11 bases between the two germline ends. The CDR3 is 14 amino acids. The germline V gene encodes CDR1 SGHAT and CDR2 FQNNGV. The CDR3 sequence: CASCTTGNTGELFF. CDR3 coding DNA: TGTGCCAGCTGCACCACAGGGAACACCGGGGAGCTGTTTTTT.

J is TRBJ2-2 and V is TRBV9, with a possible D match to TRBD1 (6 bases). The germline CDR1 and CDR2 sequences are SGDLS and YYNGEE. CDR3 size: 16 residues. V was trimmed by 0 bases and J by 3 bases, leaving 12 bases between them. Written as DNA, the CDR3 is TGTGCCAGCAGCGTAGGACAGGTTAGAGACACCGGGGAGCTGTTTTTT. This sequence encodes CASSVGQVRDTGELFF.

V usage is TRBV30 and J usage is TRBJ2-7; no reliable D call. This CDR3 is built from 11 residues. Looked up from germline, CDR1 is GTSNPN and CDR2 is SVGIG (reference sequence). Trimming stripped 2 bases from V and 6 bases from J, with 8 bases between. DNA of the CDR3: TGTGCCTGGAGTAGGAGCCCCGAGCAGTACTTC. Its translation: CAWSRSPEQYF.

V is TRBV15 and J is TRBJ2-5; 8 nucleotides agree with TRBD1. The CDR3 is 15 residues long. V lost 3 bases and J lost 5; bases outside the gene matches: 8. Germline values: CDR1 LNHNV, CDR2 YYDKDF (reference sequence). Here the CDR3 reads CATSSSTGEYETQYF. DNA for the CDR3: TGTGCCACCAGCAGTTCGACAGGGGAATACGAGACCCAGTACTTC.

The sample holds a few counts of this clone. The V and J genes are TRBV6-6 and TRBJ1-2; D is possibly TRBD1 (6 bases). Germline V gene sequence: CDR1 MNHNY, CDR2 SVGAGI (reference sequence). Trimming took off 0 bases at V and 5 bases at J, with 13 bases between the two ends. The CDR3 has 15 amino acids. The CDR3 DNA sequence: TGTGCCAGCAGTTACTCGATTAAAGGGGGATATGGCTACACCTTC. Residues: CASSYSIKGGYGYTF.